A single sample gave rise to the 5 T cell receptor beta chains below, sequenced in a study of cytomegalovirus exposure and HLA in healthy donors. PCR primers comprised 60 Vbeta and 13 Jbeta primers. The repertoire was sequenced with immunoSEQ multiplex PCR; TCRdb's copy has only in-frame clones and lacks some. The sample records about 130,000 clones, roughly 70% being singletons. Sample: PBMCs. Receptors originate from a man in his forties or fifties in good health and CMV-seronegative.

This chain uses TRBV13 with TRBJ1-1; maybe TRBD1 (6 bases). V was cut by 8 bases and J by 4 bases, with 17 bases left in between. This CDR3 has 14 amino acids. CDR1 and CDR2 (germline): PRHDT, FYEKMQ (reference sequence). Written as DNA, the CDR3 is TGTGCCAGCGGATGGACAGAACGATTCACTGAAGCTTTCTTT. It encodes CASGWTERFTEAFF.

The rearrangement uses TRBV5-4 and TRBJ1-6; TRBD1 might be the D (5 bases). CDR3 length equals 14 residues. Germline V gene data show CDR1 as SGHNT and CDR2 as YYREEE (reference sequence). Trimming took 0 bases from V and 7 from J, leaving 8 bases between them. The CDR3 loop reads CASSLDPGNSPLHF. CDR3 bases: TGTGCCAGCAGCTTGGATCCAGGGAATTCACCCCTCCACTTT.

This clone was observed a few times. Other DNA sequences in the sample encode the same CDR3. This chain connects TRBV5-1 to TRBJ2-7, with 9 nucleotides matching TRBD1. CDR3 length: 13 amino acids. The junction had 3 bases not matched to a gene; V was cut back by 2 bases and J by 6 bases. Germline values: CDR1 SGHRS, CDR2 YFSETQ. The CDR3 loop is CASSLQGAREQYF. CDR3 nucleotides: TGCGCCAGCAGCTTACAGGGGGCGCGCGAGCAGTACTTC.

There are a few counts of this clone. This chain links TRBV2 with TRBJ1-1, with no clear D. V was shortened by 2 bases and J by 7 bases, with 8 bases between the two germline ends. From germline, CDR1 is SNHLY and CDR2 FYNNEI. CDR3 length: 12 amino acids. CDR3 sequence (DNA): TGTGCCAGCAGTGAATTGGGAGTTGAAGCTTTCTTT. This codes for CASSELGVEAFF.

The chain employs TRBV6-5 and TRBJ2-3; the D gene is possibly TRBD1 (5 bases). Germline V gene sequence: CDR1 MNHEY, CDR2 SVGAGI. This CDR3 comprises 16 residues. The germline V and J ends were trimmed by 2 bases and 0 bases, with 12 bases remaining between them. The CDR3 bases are TGTGCCAGCAGTTACACAGACAGCTCTAGCACAGATACGCAGTATTTT. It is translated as CASSYTDSSSTDTQYF.